Below, one T cell receptor beta chain is given with its context. The CDR3 has 15 amino acids. The V gene's germline CDR1 is MDHEN and CDR2 SYDVKM. V shed 6 bases and J shed 5 bases, with 16 bases lying between them. This sample stems from a study of shared clonotypes between healthy human individuals. The protocol was immunoSEQ multiplex PCR, while the TCRdb copy is restricted to in-frame clones and leaves out a portion. The table records under 1,100,000 clones, about 80% of them present only once. What was sequenced was memory CD4+ T cells sorted from blood. Described subset: CD45RA-negative fraction. The rearrangement uses TRBV28 and TRBJ2-2; the D gene could be TRBD1 or TRBD2 (5 bases each). This receptor was taken from a man aged 18 to 29 in good health. For the CDR3, the DNA is TGTGCCAGCAGACCGGGACCTGTAAAAACCGGGGAGCTGTTTTTT. It encodes CASRPGPVKTGELFF. Full variable domain (missing parts from reference TRBV28 and TRBJ2-2): DVKVTQSSRYLVKRTGEKVFLECVQDMDHENMFWYRQDPGLGLRLIYFSYDVKMKEKGDIPEGYSVSREKKERFSLILESASTNQTSMYLCASRPGPVKTGELFFGEGSRLTVL.